These T cell receptor beta chains were read from a single sample in a study of blood T cell repertoires in COVID-19. Repertoires were generated with immunoSEQ multiplex PCR, while TCRdb's copy carries only in-frame clones and drops some. Of almost 200,000 clones in the sample, approximately 88% were seen once. Sequenced material: PBMCs or T cells enriched from blood (not recorded which). Source of these receptors: a woman aged 18-29 years who had recovered from COVID-19. CDR3s include the opening cysteine and the closing phenylalanine or tryptophan. Fields, in order: D gene, V gene, clone size, J gene, CDR3 protein, CDR3 DNA. D genes are given only for firm matches. Expanded clones are given a class, and other clones once, few, many or no size at all.

d_gene: TRBD1
v_gene: TRBV18
abundance: .
j_gene: TRBJ2-1
CDR3aa: CASSPRDRDNEQFF
CDR3nt: TGTGCCAGCTCACCACGGGACAGGGACAATGAGCAGTTCTTC

d_gene: TRBD1
v_gene: TRBV7-3
abundance: .
j_gene: TRBJ1-5
CDR3aa: CASSPRRDRGLNSNQPQHF
CDR3nt: TGTGCCAGCAGCCCGAGGAGGGACAGGGGGCTGAATAGCAATCAGCCCCAGCATTTT

d_gene: .
v_gene: TRBV28
abundance: .
j_gene: TRBJ1-3
CDR3aa: CASRLDRLSGNTIYF
CDR3nt: TGTGCCAGCAGACTCGACAGGCTCTCTGGAAACACCATATATTTT

d_gene: TRBD1
v_gene: TRBV24-1
abundance: .
j_gene: TRBJ1-2
CDR3aa: CATGQGNYGYTF
CDR3nt: TGTGCCACCGGACAGGGCAACTATGGCTACACCTTC

d_gene: TRBD1
v_gene: TRBV18
abundance: few
j_gene: TRBJ1-3
CDR3aa: CASSPLTRGTGNTIYF
CDR3nt: TGTGCCAGCTCACCACTTACCAGGGGGACTGGAAACACCATATATTTT

d_gene: .
v_gene: TRBV30
abundance: .
j_gene: TRBJ2-3
CDR3aa: CAWRARASQSSPQYF
CDR3nt: TGTGCCTGGAGAGCCAGGGCAAGCCAATCTAGTCCGCAGTATTTT

d_gene: .
v_gene: TRBV13
abundance: .
j_gene: TRBJ2-1
CDR3aa: CASSSDTLQPEQFF
CDR3nt: TGTGCCAGCAGCTCCGACACGCTACAACCCGAGCAGTTCTTC

d_gene: .
v_gene: TRBV5-1
abundance: .
j_gene: TRBJ1-1
CDR3aa: CASRPTQGGYTEAFF
CDR3nt: TGCGCCAGCAGACCGACACAGGGTGGGTACACTGAAGCTTTCTTT

d_gene: .
v_gene: TRBV6-5
abundance: once
j_gene: TRBJ1-1
CDR3aa: CASSYEGVGNTEAFF
CDR3nt: TGTGCCAGCAGTTACGAGGGTGTAGGGAACACTGAAGCTTTCTTT

d_gene: TRBD2
v_gene: TRBV7-9
abundance: few
j_gene: TRBJ2-2
CDR3aa: CASSLAGGPNTGELFF
CDR3nt: TGTGCCAGCAGCCTAGCGGGGGGGCCTAACACCGGGGAGCTGTTTTTT

d_gene: .
v_gene: TRBV3-1/TRBV3-2
abundance: .
j_gene: TRBJ1-6
CDR3aa: CASSQSSLPGNSPLHF
CDR3nt: TGTGCCAGCAGCCAAAGCAGCCTTCCCGGGAATTCACCCCTCCACTTT

d_gene: .
v_gene: TRBV11-3
abundance: .
j_gene: TRBJ2-3
CDR3aa: CASSLNQDTQYF
CDR3nt: TGTGCCAGCAGCTTAAATCAAGATACGCAGTATTTT

d_gene: .
v_gene: TRBV24-1
abundance: .
j_gene: TRBJ1-5
CDR3aa: CATSDRTASKPQHF
CDR3nt: TGTGCCACCAGTGATCGGACTGCTTCGAAGCCCCAGCATTTT

d_gene: .
v_gene: TRBV5-5
abundance: .
j_gene: TRBJ1-4
CDR3aa: CASSPGTLSEKLFF
CDR3nt: TGTGCCAGCAGTCCCGGGACATTAAGTGAAAAACTGTTTTTT

d_gene: .
v_gene: TRBV11-2
abundance: .
j_gene: TRBJ1-1
CDR3aa: CASSVPKGVNTEAFF
CDR3nt: TGTGCCAGCAGCGTTCCCAAGGGGGTGAACACTGAAGCTTTCTTT

d_gene: TRBD1
v_gene: TRBV28
abundance: once
j_gene: TRBJ1-1
CDR3aa: CASSFRGTNTEAFF
CDR3nt: TGTGCCAGCAGTTTCAGGGGGACGAACACTGAAGCTTTCTTT

d_gene: .
v_gene: TRBV5-1
abundance: .
j_gene: TRBJ1-1
CDR3aa: CASSSDGRIVNTEAFF
CDR3nt: TGCGCCAGCAGCTCCGACGGGAGAATAGTGAACACTGAAGCTTTCTTT

d_gene: .
v_gene: TRBV28
abundance: .
j_gene: TRBJ1-5
CDR3aa: CASSLEGRRQPQHF
CDR3nt: TGTGCCAGCAGTTTAGAGGGAAGGAGACAGCCCCAGCATTTT